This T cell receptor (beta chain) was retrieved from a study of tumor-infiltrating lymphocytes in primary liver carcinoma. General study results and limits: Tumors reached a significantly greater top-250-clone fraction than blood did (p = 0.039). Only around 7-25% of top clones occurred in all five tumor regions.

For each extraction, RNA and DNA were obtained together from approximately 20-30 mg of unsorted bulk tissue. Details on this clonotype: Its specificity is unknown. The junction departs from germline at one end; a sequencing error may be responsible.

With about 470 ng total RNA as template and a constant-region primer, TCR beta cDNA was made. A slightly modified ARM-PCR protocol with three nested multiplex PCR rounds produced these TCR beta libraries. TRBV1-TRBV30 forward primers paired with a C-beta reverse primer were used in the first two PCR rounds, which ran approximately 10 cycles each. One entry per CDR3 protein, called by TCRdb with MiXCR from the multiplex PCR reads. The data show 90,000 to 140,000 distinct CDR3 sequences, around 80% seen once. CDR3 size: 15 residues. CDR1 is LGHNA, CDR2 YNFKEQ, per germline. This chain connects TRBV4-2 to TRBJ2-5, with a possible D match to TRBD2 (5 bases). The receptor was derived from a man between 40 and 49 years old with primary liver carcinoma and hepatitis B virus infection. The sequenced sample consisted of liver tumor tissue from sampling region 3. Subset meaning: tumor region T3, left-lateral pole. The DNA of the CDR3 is TGTGTCAGCGGCCACCGCCTTGGCTACCAAGAGACCCAGTACTTC. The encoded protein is CVSGHRLGYQETQYF.